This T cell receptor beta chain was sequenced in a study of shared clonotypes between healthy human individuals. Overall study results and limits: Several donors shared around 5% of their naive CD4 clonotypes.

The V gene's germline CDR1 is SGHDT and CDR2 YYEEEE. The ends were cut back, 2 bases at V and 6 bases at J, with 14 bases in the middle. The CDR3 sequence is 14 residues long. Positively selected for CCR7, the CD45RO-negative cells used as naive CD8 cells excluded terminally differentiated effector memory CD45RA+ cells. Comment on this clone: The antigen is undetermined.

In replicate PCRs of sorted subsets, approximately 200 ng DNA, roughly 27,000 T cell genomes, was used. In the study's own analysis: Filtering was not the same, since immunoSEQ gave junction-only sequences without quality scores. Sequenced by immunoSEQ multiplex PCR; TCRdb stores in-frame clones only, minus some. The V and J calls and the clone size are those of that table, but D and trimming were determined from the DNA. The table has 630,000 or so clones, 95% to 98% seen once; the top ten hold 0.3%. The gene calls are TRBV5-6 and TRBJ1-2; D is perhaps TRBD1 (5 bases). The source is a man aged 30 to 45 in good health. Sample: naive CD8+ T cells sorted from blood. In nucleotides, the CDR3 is TGTGCCAGCAGCTTTATGACAGAGGGTAATGGCTACACCTTC. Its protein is CASSFMTEGNGYTF.